These 28 T cell receptor beta chains came from one sample sequenced in a study of CD8 T cells in ankylosing spondylitis. Study-wide points: There was a TCR beta motif, made of several highly homologous variants, that appeared characteristic of ankylosing spondylitis blood.

Each CDR3 protein is one row after TCRdb ran MiXCR on the 5' RACE reads. The sample holds fewer than 500,000 distinct CDR3 sequences; 25% to 30% are singletons and the top ten take 0.85% to 1%. The antigens these receptors bind are not known. The sample consisted of blood, either unsorted or a sorted T cell fraction (not recorded which). These receptors all stem from a male donor with ankylosing spondylitis.

The rearrangement links TRBV7-9 to TRBJ2-1, with 9 bases lining up with TRBD1. Per germline, CDR1 SEHNR and CDR2 FQNEAQ (reference sequence). The CDR3 has 12 amino acids. Germline trimming cut 5 bases from V and 13 bases from J; bases unmatched to any gene: 6. CDR3 coding DNA: TGTGCCAGCAGCACGGACAGGGGAAGACAGTTCTTC. It specifies CASSTDRGRQFF.

J is TRBJ2-2 and V is TRBV10-2, with TRBD2 matching over 13 bases. The trim removed 6 bases at V and 5 bases at J, leaving 9 bases unmatched. The CDR3 is 17 residues long. CDR1 is WSHSY and CDR2 is SAAADI in the germline V gene. Here the CDR3 DNA reads TGCGCCAGCAGCTTAACTAGCGGGAGGGCGGGAACCGGGGAGCTGTTTTTT. Protein: CASSLTSGRAGTGELFF.

The chain combines TRBV3-1 with TRBJ2-7; TRBD2 agrees at 9 bases. This CDR3 is built from 12 residues. The V and J ends lost 4 bases and 7 bases, in that order; junction bases with no gene match: 2. Germline CDR1 is LGHDT and CDR2 is YNNKEL (reference sequence). The CDR3 DNA reads TGTGCCAGCAGCCGGCGGGGGGGGGAGCAGTACGTC. The encoded protein is CASSRRGGEQYV.

The gene calls are TRBV2 and TRBJ1-6; maybe TRBD1 (6 bases). The CDR3 sequence is 12 residues long. The ends were cut back, 2 bases at V and 14 bases at J, with 10 bases in the middle. Germline values: CDR1 SNHLY, CDR2 FYNNEI. The CDR3 coding sequence is TGTGCCAGCAGTGAACACAGGGAAACCCTCCACTTT. This gives the protein CASSEHRETLHF. Full variable domain (outside the CDR3, taken from reference TRBV2 and TRBJ1-6): EPEVTQTPSHQVTQMGQEVILRCVPISNHLYFYWYRQILGQKVEFLVSFYNNEISEKSEIFDDQFSVERPDGSNFTLKIRSTKLEDSAMYFCASSEHRETLHFGNGTRLTVT.

The gene calls are TRBV7-2 and TRBJ1-3, with D uncertain. Trimming stripped 5 bases from V and 0 bases from J, with 14 bases between. This CDR3 has 16 residues. Germline loops: CDR1 SGHTA, CDR2 FQGNSA. The CDR3 DNA sequence: TGTGCCAGCAGCCACTCCGCCGGGAGCTCTGGAAACACCATATATTTT. This encodes CASSHSAGSSGNTIYF.

The table lists this clonotype with a few counts. CDR3 sequence (DNA): TGTGCCAGCAGCCAAGAGGGCAGGAATGAGCAGTTCTTC. This codes for CASSQEGRNEQFF. The chain has TRBV3-1 and TRBJ2-1; D is uncertain. This CDR3 comprises 13 residues. The V and J ends lost 0 bases and 7 bases respectively, with 7 bases between them. Germline V gene data show CDR1 as LGHDT and CDR2 as YNNKEL (reference sequence).

This clonotype was seen a few times. The rearrangement links TRBV7-9 to TRBJ2-1; tentatively, D is TRBD1 (5 bases). With 6 bases removed from V and 4 bases from J, the gap between germline ends came to 10 bases. Germline lookup yields CDR1 SEHNR and CDR2 FQNEAQ (reference sequence). The CDR3 contains 13 residues. The CDR3 region has the DNA TGTGCCAGCAGGCCAGACAGTTACAATGAGCAGTTCTTC. Protein product: CASRPDSYNEQFF.

This clonotype came up once. The J gene is TRBJ2-3, the V gene TRBV3-1, with D possibly matching TRBD1 (6 bases). V dropped 2 bases and J dropped 6 bases, with 33 bases sitting between them. Germline V CDR1 and CDR2: LGHDT, YNNKEL (reference sequence). There are 21 residues in the CDR3. Here the CDR3 reads CASSQYTPVLIPGDPSDTQYF. DNA of the CDR3: TGTGCCAGCAGCCAATACACGCCGGTTCTTATACCAGGGGACCCCAGCGATACGCAGTATTTT.

This clonotype was seen more than once but under ten times. The J gene is TRBJ2-3, the V gene TRBV24-1; D is possibly TRBD2 (7 bases). V shed 5 bases and J shed 1 base, with 18 bases lying between them. Per the germline V gene, CDR1 is KGHDR and CDR2 is SFDVKD. This CDR3 spans 17 amino acids. In nucleotides, the CDR3 is TGTGCCACCAGTGTCCATGGTGGGGGGGCAGGCACAGATACGCAGTATTTT. Encoded protein: CATSVHGGGAGTDTQYF.

In the case of this clonotype: A junction boundary mismatches the germline segment, possibly from a read error. V is TRBV11-2 and J is TRBJ1-6; 8 positions match TRBD1. The CDR3 loop spans 16 amino acids. CDR1 is SGHAT, CDR2 FQNNGV, per germline. DNA for the CDR3: TGTGCCAGCAGTCCACTTCAGGGGGCGCGTAATTCACCCCCCCACTTT. It codes for CASSPLQGARNSPPHF.

This chain joins TRBV7-6 and TRBJ1-4; D possibly corresponds to TRBD1 (5 bases). CDR3 length: 13 residues. CDR1 SGHVS and CDR2 FNYEAQ come from the germline V gene. The V gene lost 5 bases and the J gene lost 7 bases, with 11 bases spanning the gap. The CDR3 DNA follows: TGTGCCAGCAGCCCTGGGACCTTTGAAAAACTGTTTTTT. Its translation: CASSPGTFEKLFF. Combining the CDR3 with reference TRBV7-6 and TRBJ1-4 gives the whole variable domain GAGVSQSPRYKVTKRGQDVALRCDPISGHVSLYWYRQALGQGPEFLTYFNYEAQQDKSGLPNDRFSAERPEGSISTLTIQRTEQRDSAMYRCASSPGTFEKLFFGSGTQLSVL.

The chain joins TRBV24-1 to TRBJ2-1; the match to TRBD2 covers 8 bases. The CDR3 loop spans 16 amino acids. Germline V gene lookup returns CDR1 KGHDR and CDR2 SFDVKD. V dropped 0 bases and J dropped 7; count of bases not matched to a gene: 7. The CDR3 here is CATSDLAGRARNEQFF. CDR3 in DNA: TGTGCCACCAGTGATTTGGCCGGGAGGGCCAGGAATGAGCAGTTCTTC.

This clonotype was observed a handful of times. The chain uses TRBV5-1 and TRBJ1-4, with D tentatively TRBD1 (5 bases). Germline V lookup: CDR1 SGHRS, CDR2 YFSETQ. The CDR3 length is 16 residues. Trimming shortened V by 2 bases and J by 0 bases, and 11 bases separated the two germline ends. The CDR3 DNA reads TGCGCCAGCAGCTTAGGAGTACAGGCAACTAATGAAAAACTGTTTTTT. It is translated as CASSLGVQATNEKLFF.

Only a few counts were recorded for this clonotype. The chain joins TRBV6-1 to TRBJ2-7; a possible D gene is TRBD2 (6 bases). CDR3 length: 16 residues. From germline, CDR1 is MNHNS and CDR2 SASEGT. Trimming pared 8 bases from V and 2 bases from J, leaving 22 bases between. The CDR3, as DNA: TGTGCCAGCTTTCTCCCTACAAGGCGGGGTCCCTACGAGCAGTACTTC. This encodes CASFLPTRRGPYEQYF.

This clonotype was recorded a few times. The gene calls are TRBV12-3 or TRBV12-4 and TRBJ1-1; D gene uncertain. Trimming stripped 7 bases from V and 0 bases from J, with 12 bases between. CDR3 length: 14 residues. The CDR3: CASISDLLNTEAFF. The DNA of the CDR3 is TGTGCCAGCATCTCGGACCTCCTGAACACTGAAGCTTTCTTT.

The chain uses TRBV24-1 and TRBJ2-2; D perhaps matches TRBD2 (6 bases). The CDR3 runs 15 residues. V lost 9 bases to trimming and J lost 1 base, with 14 bases between them. The germline V gene has CDR1 KGHDR and CDR2 SFDVKD. This CDR3 reads CATGPPGENTGELFF. CDR3 sequence (DNA): TGTGCCACCGGCCCCCCGGGAGAGAACACCGGGGAGCTGTTTTTT.

V is TRBV5-1 and J is TRBJ2-7; TRBD2 matches 11 bases. The CDR3 sequence is 18 residues long. The trim removed 2 bases at V and 7 bases at J, leaving 17 bases unmatched. CDR1 SGHRS and CDR2 YFSETQ come from the germline V gene. The CDR3 DNA reads TGCGCCAGCAGCTTCTTAGCGGGAGGGCCTTCAGGGTCGAGTGAGCAGTACTTC. Protein sequence: CASSFLAGGPSGSSEQYF. The full variable domain, with the rest looked up from reference TRBV5-1 and TRBJ2-7, is KAGVTQTPRYLIKTRGQQVTLSCSPISGHRSVSWYQQTPGQGLQFLFEYFSETQRNKGNFPGRFSGRQFSNSRSEMNVSTLELGDSALYLCASSFLAGGPSGSSEQYFGPGTRLTVT.

This clonotype occurred many times. This chain links TRBV5-1 with TRBJ2-5, with unresolved D. Germline values: CDR1 SGHRS, CDR2 YFSETQ. V was clipped by 0 bases and J by 2 bases, with 11 bases between them. The CDR3 totals 15 residues. CDR3 loop: CASSLESATQETQYF. The CDR3 nucleotides read TGCGCCAGCAGCTTGGAGTCCGCTACTCAAGAGACCCAGTACTTC.

This sequence joins TRBV20-1 and TRBJ2-1; TRBD1 agrees at 9 bases. The CDR3 consists of 14 residues. Germline V CDR1 and CDR2: DFQATT, SNEGSKA (reference sequence). V gave up 6 bases and J gave up 4 bases; unmatched junction bases: 7. This CDR3 is CSAPRQGGYNEQFF. The CDR3 coding sequence is TGCAGTGCCCCACGACAGGGGGGATACAATGAGCAGTTCTTC.

This clonotype has more than one count but fewer than ten. This chain uses TRBV20-1 with TRBJ2-3, with D possibly TRBD2 on 6 matching bases. The CDR3 runs 14 residues. Germline V lookup: CDR1 DFQATT, CDR2 SNEGSKA (reference sequence). V was cut by 1 base and J by 2 bases, with 10 bases left in between. Here the CDR3 reads CSARGGGNTDTQYF. CDR3 DNA: TGCAGTGCTAGAGGTGGAGGGAACACAGATACGCAGTATTTT.

This chain joins TRBV20-1 and TRBJ2-7, with D maybe TRBD1 (5 bases). This CDR3 is 11 amino acids long. With 5 bases removed from V and 6 bases from J, the gap between germline ends came to 11 bases. Per the germline V gene, CDR1 is DFQATT and CDR2 is SNEGSKA (reference sequence). This CDR3 reads CSAESRGEQYF. The CDR3 coding sequence is TGCAGTGCTGAGTCTAGGGGCGAGCAGTACTTC.

This clonotype came up once. The genes are TRBV7-8 and TRBJ2-1; possible D gene TRBD1, 6 bases. Trimming removed 1 base from V and 10 bases from J, with 20 bases in between. Per the germline V gene, CDR1 is SGHVS and CDR2 is FQNEAQ. The CDR3 contains 16 residues. The CDR3 DNA sequence: TGTGCCAGCAGCTTAGTGACCGCCGAGGCTGGACAGGAGCAGTTCTTC. Its protein product is CASSLVTAEAGQEQFF.

The chain joins TRBV7-6 to TRBJ2-1; the match to TRBD2 covers 9 bases. This CDR3 has 16 amino acids. Germline values: CDR1 SGHVS, CDR2 FNYEAQ. Unmatched junction bases numbered 10, after V lost 5 bases and J lost 5 bases. CDR3: CASSQIAGVFDNEQFF. CDR3 bases: TGTGCCAGCAGCCAAATAGCGGGAGTTTTCGACAATGAGCAGTTCTTC.

J is TRBJ2-5 and V is TRBV27; D is ambiguous. The V gene's germline CDR1 is MNHEY and CDR2 SMNVEV (reference sequence). The CDR3 sequence is 12 residues long. Trimming removed 5 bases at V and 7 bases at J, with 11 bases between. CDR3 sequence (DNA): TGTGCCAGCAGTCCCCCTCATGGGACCCAGTACTTC. Translation: CASSPPHGTQYF.

The rearrangement joins TRBV20-1 to TRBJ1-5, with TRBD1 matching 8 bases. The CDR3 loop spans 13 amino acids. CDR1 and CDR2 (germline): DFQATT, SNEGSKA (reference sequence). Unmatched junction bases numbered 8, after V lost 7 bases and J lost 6 bases. This chain's CDR3 is CSVSQGGSQPQHF. The CDR3 DNA is TGCAGTGTCTCACAGGGGGGGAGTCAGCCCCAGCATTTT.

V usage is TRBV20-1 and J usage is TRBJ2-1; the D is unclear. CDR1 DFQATT and CDR2 SNEGSKA come from the germline V gene (reference sequence). This CDR3 has 12 residues. The germline V and J ends were trimmed by 3 bases and 14 bases, with 17 bases remaining between them. The CDR3 spells CSASTGYKGKFF. The CDR3 DNA reads as TGCAGTGCTAGCACCGGTTACAAAGGGAAGTTCTTC.

V usage is TRBV20-1 and J usage is TRBJ2-1; 7 bases match TRBD2. This CDR3 spans 16 amino acids. The V gene's germline CDR1 is DFQATT and CDR2 SNEGSKA (reference sequence). V was clipped by 0 bases and J by 2 bases; unmatched bases: 7. CDR3 amino acids: CSARDWREPTYNEQFF. The CDR3 DNA is TGCAGTGCTAGAGATTGGCGGGAGCCGACCTACAATGAGCAGTTCTTC.

The chain recombines TRBV6-4 with TRBJ1-1; D is perhaps TRBD1 (6 bases). CDR1 is MRHNA and CDR2 is SNTAGT in the germline V gene. The V and J ends lost 5 bases and 8 bases respectively, with 18 bases between them. The CDR3 is 14 residues long. This CDR3 is CASSPTDSYSEAFF. The DNA for the CDR3 is TGTGCCAGCAGTCCGACGGACAGCTACTCAGAAGCTTTCTTT.